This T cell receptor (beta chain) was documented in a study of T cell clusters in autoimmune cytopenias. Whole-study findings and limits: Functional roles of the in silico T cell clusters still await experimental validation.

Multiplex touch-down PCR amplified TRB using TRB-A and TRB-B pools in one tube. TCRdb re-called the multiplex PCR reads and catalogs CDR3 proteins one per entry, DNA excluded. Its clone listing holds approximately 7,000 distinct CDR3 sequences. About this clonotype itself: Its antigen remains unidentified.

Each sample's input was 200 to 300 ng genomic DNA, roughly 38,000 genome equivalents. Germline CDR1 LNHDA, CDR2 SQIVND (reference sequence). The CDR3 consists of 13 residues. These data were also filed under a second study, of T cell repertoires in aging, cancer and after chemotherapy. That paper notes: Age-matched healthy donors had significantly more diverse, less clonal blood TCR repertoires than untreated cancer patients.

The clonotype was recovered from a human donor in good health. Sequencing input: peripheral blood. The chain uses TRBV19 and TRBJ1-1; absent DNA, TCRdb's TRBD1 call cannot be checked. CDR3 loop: CASRDSLNTEAFF.